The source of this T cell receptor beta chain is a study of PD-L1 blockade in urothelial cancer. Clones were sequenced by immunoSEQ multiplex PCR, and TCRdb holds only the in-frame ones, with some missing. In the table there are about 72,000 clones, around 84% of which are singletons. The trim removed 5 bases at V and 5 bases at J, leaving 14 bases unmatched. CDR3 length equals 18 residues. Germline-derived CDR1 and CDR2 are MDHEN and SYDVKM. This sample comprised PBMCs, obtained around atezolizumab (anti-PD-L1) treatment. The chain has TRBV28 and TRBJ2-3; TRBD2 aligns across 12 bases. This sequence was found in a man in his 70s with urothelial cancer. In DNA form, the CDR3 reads TGTGCCAGCAGTAAGAGCCTGACTAGCGGGAGTTTAGGAGATACGCAGTATTTT. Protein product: CASSKSLTSGSLGDTQYF.